At least ten counts were recorded for the clone carrying this T cell receptor beta chain. Its antigen is unknown. The data derive from a study of T cell repertoires in cytomegalovirus infection. Study-wide context: Both CMV infection and a matching HLA type were indicated by public TCR beta signatures.

Study-level results: Dominating the ex vivo response were TCR beta clonotypes that were CMV-specific and HLA-C-restricted. Frequencies of public TCR beta families were cumulated, and this identified carriers of CMV plus the relevant HLA.

A single record per CDR3 protein comes from TCRdb applying MiXCR to the reads. The data hold 800,000 to 950,000 distinct CDR3 sequences, with less than 35% observed a single time. With 3 bases removed from V and 6 bases from J, the gap between germline ends came to 9 bases. The CDR3 has 13 residues. Germline V gives CDR1 MNHEY, CDR2 SMNVEV (reference sequence). The sample in question was cultured CD8+ T cells from PBMCs, obtained from culture after CMV antigen stimulation. The chain is built from TRBV27 and TRBJ1-5, with D perhaps matching TRBD1 (5 bases). This clonotype was obtained from a human donor in good health (CMV status not recorded). Some clones in this sample may be carry-over from other donors' samples. CDR3 sequence: CASSLGPTQPQHF. DNA for the CDR3: TGTGCCAGCAGTTTGGGACCGACTCAGCCCCAGCATTTT.